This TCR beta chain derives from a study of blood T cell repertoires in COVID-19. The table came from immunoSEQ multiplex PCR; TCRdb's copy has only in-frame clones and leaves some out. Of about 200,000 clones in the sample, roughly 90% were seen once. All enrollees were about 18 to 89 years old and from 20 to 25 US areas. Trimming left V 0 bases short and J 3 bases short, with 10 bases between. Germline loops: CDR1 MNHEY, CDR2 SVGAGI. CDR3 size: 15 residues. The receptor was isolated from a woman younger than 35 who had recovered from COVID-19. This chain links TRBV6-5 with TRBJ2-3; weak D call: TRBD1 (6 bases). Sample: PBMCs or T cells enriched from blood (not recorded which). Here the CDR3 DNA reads TGTGCCAGCAGTTACTCACAGGGAAGGACAGATACGCAGTATTTT. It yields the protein CASSYSQGRTDTQYF.